A single sample is the source of the 13 T cell receptor beta chains below, sequenced in a study of T-cell reconstitution after alpha-beta-depleted transplantation in children. Unique molecular identifiers were incorporated into the prepared TCRbeta library. TCRdb re-called the PCR reads with MiXCR, one entry per CDR3 protein. Of about 210,000 distinct CDR3 sequences listed, around a sixth were seen once; the top ten hold around two fifths. Sequences were derived from PBMCs, mostly from graft donor cells, sampled 360 days after TCRalphabeta/CD19-depleted stem cell transplant. The receptors come from a male patient between 2 and 9 years old who had a stem cell transplant for acute lymphoblastic leukemia, so the T cells may come from the graft donor.

This clonotype was detected many times. This rearrangement joins TRBV29-1 to TRBJ1-4; tentatively, D is TRBD1 (6 bases). V lost 6 bases and J lost 0, with 8 bases in between. Germline assignment: CDR1 SQVTM and CDR2 ANQGSEA. The CDR3 has 13 amino acids. The CDR3 loop reads CSVRGATNEKLFF. Written as DNA, the CDR3 is TGCAGCGTCAGGGGAGCAACTAATGAAAAACTGTTTTTT.

Here the CDR3 reads CASRSRGAYEQYF. Written as DNA, the CDR3 is TGTGCCAGCAGAAGCAGGGGCGCCTACGAGCAGTACTTC. V usage is TRBV14 and J usage is TRBJ2-7, with D possibly being TRBD1 (6 bases). Germline V gene lookup returns CDR1 SGHDN and CDR2 FVKESK. With 6 bases removed from V and 2 bases from J, the gap between germline ends came to 11 bases. The CDR3 loop spans 13 amino acids. The full variable domain, completed using reference TRBV14 and TRBJ2-7, is EAGVTQFPSHSVIEKGQTVTLRCDPISGHDNLYWYRRVMGKEIKFLLHFVKESKQDESGMPNNRFLAERTGGTYSTLKVQPAELEDSGVYFCASRSRGAYEQYFGPGTRLTVT.

This clonotype was picked up many times. The chain couples TRBV7-9 to TRBJ1-2; tentative D call: TRBD1 (6 bases). V gave up 5 bases and J gave up 4 bases, with 23 bases separating them. Germline CDR1 is SEHNR and CDR2 is FQNEAQ (reference sequence). The CDR3 is 17 residues long. The CDR3 region is CASSLSVQGSQTYGYTF. For the CDR3, the DNA is TGTGCCAGCAGCCTAAGTGTACAGGGATCACAGACCTATGGCTACACCTTC.

This clonotype was seen more than once but under ten times. This chain joins TRBV27 and TRBJ2-7; TRBD2 matches at 12 bases. V trimming: 5 bases; J trimming: 10 bases; junction bases outside the gene matches: 6. The CDR3 contains 13 residues. Germline V gene sequence: CDR1 MNHEY, CDR2 SMNVEV (reference sequence). Here the CDR3 DNA reads TGTGCCAGCAGTCCCCGGACTAGCGGGGCCCAGTACTTC. Translating gives CASSPRTSGAQYF.

The J gene is TRBJ2-3, the V gene TRBV7-2, with D maybe TRBD1 (6 bases). V lost 5 bases, J lost 1 base, and 16 bases lay in between. Germline V gene data show CDR1 as SGHTA and CDR2 as FQGNSA. The CDR3 totals 16 residues. The CDR3 nucleotides are TGTGCCAGCAGCCCCACGGGGACATACCGCACAGATACGCAGTATTTT. Translated, it gives CASSPTGTYRTDTQYF.

The V call is TRBV5-1, the J call TRBJ2-1; 7 nucleotides match TRBD1. The germline CDR1 and CDR2 sequences are SGHRS and YFSETQ. Trimming cost V 4 bases and J 4 bases; bases outside gene matches: 11. The CDR3 length is 16 residues. CDR3 nucleotides: TGCGCCAGCAGCGGCGACAGGGAGCCTCAATACAATGAGCAGTTCTTC. This encodes CASSGDREPQYNEQFF.

This clonotype came up a few times. The V call is TRBV4-2, the J call TRBJ2-3; either TRBD1 or TRBD2 may supply D (5 bases each). Germline V gene lookup returns CDR1 LGHNA and CDR2 YNFKEQ. This CDR3 is 14 amino acids long. V lost 5 bases to trimming and J lost 5 bases, with 14 bases between them. CDR3 protein: CASSSGTPRDTQYF. DNA of the CDR3: TGTGCCAGCAGCTCCGGGACCCCGCGAGATACGCAGTATTTT.

The genes are TRBV10-3 and TRBJ2-3; possible D gene TRBD2, 5 bases. This CDR3 spans 16 amino acids. Germline CDR1 reads ENHRY; CDR2 reads SYGVKD. The V and J ends lost 3 bases and 2 bases respectively, with 15 bases between them. The DNA of the CDR3 is TGTGCCATCAGTGAAGAGAGGGCACCCCACACAGATACGCAGTATTTT. Translation gives CAISEERAPHTDTQYF.

This clonotype was seen only a few times. CDR3 amino acids: CASSLRTGGGYTF. The CDR3 bases are TGCGCCAGCAGCTTAAGGACAGGGGGGGGCTACACCTTC. The chain carries TRBV5-1 and TRBJ1-2; 10 bases align to TRBD1. The length of the CDR3 is 13 residues. Germline CDR1 and CDR2: SGHRS and YFSETQ. The V gene end was trimmed by 2 bases and the J gene end by 8 bases; junction bases not matched to a gene: 3.

The chain carries TRBV5-1 and TRBJ1-1; no clear D gene. Germline V lookup: CDR1 SGHRS, CDR2 YFSETQ. Trimming took off 4 bases at V and 1 base at J, with 11 bases between the two ends. The CDR3 is 14 amino acids. CDR3: CASSVITANTEAFF. In nucleotides, the CDR3 is TGCGCCAGCAGCGTCATCACAGCGAACACTGAAGCTTTCTTT.

CDR3 DNA sequence: TGTGCCAGCGGCTGGTTTCTTCGGAACCCCTACGAGCAGTACTTC. It yields the protein CASGWFLRNPYEQYF. This sequence joins TRBV3-1 and TRBJ2-7, with D unclear. Per germline, CDR1 LGHDT and CDR2 YNNKEL (reference sequence). V was trimmed by 8 bases and J by 2 bases, leaving 19 bases between them. This CDR3 is 15 amino acids long.

The gene calls are TRBV19 and TRBJ2-7; possible D gene TRBD1, 6 bases. Germline CDR1 is LNHDA and CDR2 is SQIVND (reference sequence). This CDR3 region has 14 residues. V lost 0 bases and J 6 bases, leaving 12 bases between the germline ends. CDR3 bases: TGTGCCAGTAGTATAGAGCAGGGGCTTGGCGAGCAGTACTTC. Translated: CASSIEQGLGEQYF.

This clonotype has just one count. The chain recombines TRBV20-1 with TRBJ1-4, with unresolved D. Germline CDR1 and CDR2: DFQATT and SNEGSKA (reference sequence). Between the trimmed V and J ends, which lost 2 bases and 0 bases, there was a span of 10 bases. The CDR3 runs to 15 residues. In DNA form, the CDR3 reads TGCAGTGCTAGATCCCGCAGCCCAACTAATGAAAAACTGTTTTTT. It encodes CSARSRSPTNEKLFF.